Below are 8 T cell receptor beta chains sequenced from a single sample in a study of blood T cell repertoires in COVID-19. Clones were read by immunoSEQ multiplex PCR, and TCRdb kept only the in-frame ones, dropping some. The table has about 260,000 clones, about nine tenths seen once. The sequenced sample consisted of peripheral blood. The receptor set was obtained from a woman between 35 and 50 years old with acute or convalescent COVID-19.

CDR3 sequence: CASSSGVGYTF. The DNA of the CDR3 is TGCGCCAGCAGCTCAGGGGTCGGCTACACCTTC. This chain connects TRBV5-1 to TRBJ1-2; D might be TRBD1 (6 bases). Germline-derived CDR1 and CDR2 are SGHRS and YFSETQ. V lost 3 bases and J lost 8, with 8 bases in between. This CDR3 contains 11 residues.

Here the CDR3 reads CSASAGGETEAFF. The CDR3 DNA reads as TGCAGTGCTAGTGCGGGGGGCGAGACTGAAGCTTTCTTT. The chain employs TRBV20-1 and TRBJ1-1; TRBD1 is a possible D gene (6 bases). This CDR3 has 13 residues. CDR1 and CDR2 (germline): DFQATT, SNEGSKA (reference sequence). Trimming pared 3 bases from V and 5 bases from J, leaving 13 bases between.

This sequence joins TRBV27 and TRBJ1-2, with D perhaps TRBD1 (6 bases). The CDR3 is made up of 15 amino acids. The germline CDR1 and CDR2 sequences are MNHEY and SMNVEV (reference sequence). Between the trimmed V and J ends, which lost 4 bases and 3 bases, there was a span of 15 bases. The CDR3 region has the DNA TGTGCCAGCAGTTACGGGGGGGCGGTCGACTATGGCTACACCTTC. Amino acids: CASSYGGAVDYGYTF.

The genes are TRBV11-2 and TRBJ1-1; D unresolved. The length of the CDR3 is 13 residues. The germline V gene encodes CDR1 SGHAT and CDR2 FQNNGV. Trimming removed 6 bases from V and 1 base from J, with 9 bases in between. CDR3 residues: CASSKTWNTEAFF. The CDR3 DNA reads TGTGCCAGCAGTAAGACATGGAACACTGAAGCTTTCTTT.

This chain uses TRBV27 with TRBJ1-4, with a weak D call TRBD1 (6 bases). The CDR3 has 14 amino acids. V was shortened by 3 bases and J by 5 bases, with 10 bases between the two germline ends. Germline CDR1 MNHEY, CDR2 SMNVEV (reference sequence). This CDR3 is CASSFGQLNEKLFF. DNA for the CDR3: TGTGCCAGCAGTTTTGGACAGCTAAATGAAAAACTGTTTTTT.

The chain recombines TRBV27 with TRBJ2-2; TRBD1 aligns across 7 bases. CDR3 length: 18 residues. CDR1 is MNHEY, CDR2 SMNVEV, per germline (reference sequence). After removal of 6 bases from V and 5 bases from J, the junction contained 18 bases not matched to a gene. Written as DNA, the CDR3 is TGTGCCAGCAGCTCCTTGGACAGGAGGAGGTTCGAAACCGGGGAGCTGTTTTTT. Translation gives CASSSLDRRRFETGELFF.

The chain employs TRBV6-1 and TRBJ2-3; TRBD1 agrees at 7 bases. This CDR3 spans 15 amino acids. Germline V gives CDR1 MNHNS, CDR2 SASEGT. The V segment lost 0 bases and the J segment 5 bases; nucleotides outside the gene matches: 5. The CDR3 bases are TGTGCCAGCAGTGAAGCTATCGCAGGGGGAGATACGCAGTATTTT. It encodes CASSEAIAGGDTQYF.

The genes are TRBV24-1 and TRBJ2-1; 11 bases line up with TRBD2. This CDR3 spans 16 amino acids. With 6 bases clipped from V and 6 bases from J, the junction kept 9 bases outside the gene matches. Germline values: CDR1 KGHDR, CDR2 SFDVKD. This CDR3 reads CATSHPGLAGGNEQFF. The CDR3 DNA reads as TGTGCCACCAGTCATCCCGGCCTAGCGGGGGGCAATGAGCAGTTCTTC.